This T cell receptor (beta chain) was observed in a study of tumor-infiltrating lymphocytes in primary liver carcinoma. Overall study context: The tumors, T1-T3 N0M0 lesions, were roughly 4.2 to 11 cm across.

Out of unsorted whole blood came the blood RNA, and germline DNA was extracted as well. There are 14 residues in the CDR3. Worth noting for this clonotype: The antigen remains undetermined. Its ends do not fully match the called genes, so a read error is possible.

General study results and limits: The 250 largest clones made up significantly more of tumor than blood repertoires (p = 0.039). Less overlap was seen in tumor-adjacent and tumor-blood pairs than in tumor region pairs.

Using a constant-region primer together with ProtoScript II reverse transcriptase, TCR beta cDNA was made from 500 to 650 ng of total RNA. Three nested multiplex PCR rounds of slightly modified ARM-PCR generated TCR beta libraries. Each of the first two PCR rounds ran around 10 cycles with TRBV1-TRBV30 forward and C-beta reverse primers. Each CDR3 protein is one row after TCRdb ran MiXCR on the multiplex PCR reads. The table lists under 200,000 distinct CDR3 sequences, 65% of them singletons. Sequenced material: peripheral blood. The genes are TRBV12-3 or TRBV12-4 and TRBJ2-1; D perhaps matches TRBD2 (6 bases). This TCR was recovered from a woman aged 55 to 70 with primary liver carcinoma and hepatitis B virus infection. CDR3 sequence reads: CANSLGGTDNERFF. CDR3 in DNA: TGTGCCAACAGTCTCGGCGGGACCGACAATGAGCGGTTCTTC.